The following is a TCR beta chain sequence with its context. The antigen remains unidentified. The data stem from a study of siplizumab effects on memory and regulatory T cells. The length of the CDR3 is 14 residues. The germline V and J ends were trimmed by 6 bases and 5 bases, with 16 bases remaining between them. The germline V gene encodes CDR1 LGHNT and CDR2 FRNRAP. The protocol was immunoSEQ multiplex PCR, while the TCRdb copy is restricted to in-frame clones and leaves out a portion. The sample contains around 68,000 clones, around nine tenths of which appear only once. Study-level results: Left unconfirmed was the suppressive function of proliferating Tregs from siplizumab cultures. Greater diversity than memory cells seemed evident in naive T cells, which also appeared to be major alloresponse contributors.

Sequencing input: Tregs sorted from blood. The source of this sequence is a human donor in good health. The chain links TRBV12-5 to TRBJ2-5; D assignment may be TRBD1 or TRBD2 (5 bases each). The CDR3 reads CASGPFGGEETQYF. The CDR3, as DNA: TGTGCTAGTGGCCCCTTTGGGGGAGAGGAGACCCAGTACTTC.